This TCR beta chain emerged from a study of beta chain features in type 1 diabetes. Study-level background: Age, gender and cell yields were similar between patients and healthy donors. Fewer than 140,000,000 sorted cells were examined across all samples.

Study-level findings and limits: Type 1 diabetes patients had fewer VDJ junction insertions and more deletions. For Type 1 diabetes patients, all four CD4+ subsets carried TCRB CDR3s that were moderately but significantly shorter. The naive, central memory and Treg TCRB repertoires looked more alike in patients than they did in healthy donors.

This clone has just a few counts. Antigen: not known. The study reverse transcribed the entire isolated RNA, so it sequenced expressed TCRB transcripts. The data were produced by immunoSEQ multiplex PCR, yet TCRdb's version contains in-frame clones alone and is incomplete. The sample holds over 650,000 clones, about 14% seen once. V shed 10 bases, J shed 5 bases, and the junction held 15 bases outside the gene matches. The germline gives CDR1 SNHLY, CDR2 FYNNEI. The CDR3 loop spans 16 amino acids. The sample comprised naive CD4+ T cells from blood. The TCR comes from a man between 18 and 29 years old with type 1 diabetes. The chain uses TRBV2 and TRBJ2-5, with 11 bases identical to TRBD2. CDR3 loop: CATRASGRPGRETQYF. CDR3 in DNA: TGTGCCACCCGGGCTAGCGGGAGGCCTGGACGTGAGACCCAGTACTTC.